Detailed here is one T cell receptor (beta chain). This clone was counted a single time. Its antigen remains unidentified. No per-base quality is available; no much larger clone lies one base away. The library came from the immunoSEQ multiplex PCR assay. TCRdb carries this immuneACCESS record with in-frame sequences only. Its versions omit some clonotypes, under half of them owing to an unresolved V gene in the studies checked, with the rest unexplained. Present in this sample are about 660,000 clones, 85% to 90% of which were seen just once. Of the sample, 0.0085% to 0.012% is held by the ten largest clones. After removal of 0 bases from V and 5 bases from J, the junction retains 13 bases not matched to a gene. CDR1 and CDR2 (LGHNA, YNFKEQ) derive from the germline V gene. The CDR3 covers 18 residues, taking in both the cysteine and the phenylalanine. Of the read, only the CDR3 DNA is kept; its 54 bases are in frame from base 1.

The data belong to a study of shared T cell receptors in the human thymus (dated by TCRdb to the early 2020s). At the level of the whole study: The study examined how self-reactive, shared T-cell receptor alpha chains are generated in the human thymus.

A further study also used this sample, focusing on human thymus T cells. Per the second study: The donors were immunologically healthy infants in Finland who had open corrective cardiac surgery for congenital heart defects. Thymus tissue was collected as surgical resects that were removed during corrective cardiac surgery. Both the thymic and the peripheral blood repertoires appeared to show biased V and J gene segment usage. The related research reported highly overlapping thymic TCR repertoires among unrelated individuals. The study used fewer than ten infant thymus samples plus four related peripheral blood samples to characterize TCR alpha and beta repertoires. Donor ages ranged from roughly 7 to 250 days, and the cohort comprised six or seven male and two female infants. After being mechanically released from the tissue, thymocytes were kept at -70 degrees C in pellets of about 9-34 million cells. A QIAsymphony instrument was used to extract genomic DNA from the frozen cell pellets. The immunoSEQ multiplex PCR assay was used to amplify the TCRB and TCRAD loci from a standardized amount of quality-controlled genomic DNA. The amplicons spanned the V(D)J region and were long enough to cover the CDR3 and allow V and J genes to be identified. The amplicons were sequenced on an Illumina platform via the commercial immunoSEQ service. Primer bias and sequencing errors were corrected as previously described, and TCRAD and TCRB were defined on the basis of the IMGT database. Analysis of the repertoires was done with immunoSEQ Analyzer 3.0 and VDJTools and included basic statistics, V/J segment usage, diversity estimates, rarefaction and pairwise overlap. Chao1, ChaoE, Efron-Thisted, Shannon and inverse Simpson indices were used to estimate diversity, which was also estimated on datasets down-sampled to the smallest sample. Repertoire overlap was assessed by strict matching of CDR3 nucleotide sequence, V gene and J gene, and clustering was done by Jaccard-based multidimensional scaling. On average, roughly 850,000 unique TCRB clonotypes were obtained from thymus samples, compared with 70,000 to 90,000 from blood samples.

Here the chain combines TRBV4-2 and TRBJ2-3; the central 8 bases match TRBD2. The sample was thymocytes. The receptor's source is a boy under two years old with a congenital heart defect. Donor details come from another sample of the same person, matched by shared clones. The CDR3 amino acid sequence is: CASSQDRTSQLGQDTQYF. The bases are TGTGCCAGCAGCCAAGATAGGACTAGCCAGTTGGGGCAAGATACGCAGTATTTT.